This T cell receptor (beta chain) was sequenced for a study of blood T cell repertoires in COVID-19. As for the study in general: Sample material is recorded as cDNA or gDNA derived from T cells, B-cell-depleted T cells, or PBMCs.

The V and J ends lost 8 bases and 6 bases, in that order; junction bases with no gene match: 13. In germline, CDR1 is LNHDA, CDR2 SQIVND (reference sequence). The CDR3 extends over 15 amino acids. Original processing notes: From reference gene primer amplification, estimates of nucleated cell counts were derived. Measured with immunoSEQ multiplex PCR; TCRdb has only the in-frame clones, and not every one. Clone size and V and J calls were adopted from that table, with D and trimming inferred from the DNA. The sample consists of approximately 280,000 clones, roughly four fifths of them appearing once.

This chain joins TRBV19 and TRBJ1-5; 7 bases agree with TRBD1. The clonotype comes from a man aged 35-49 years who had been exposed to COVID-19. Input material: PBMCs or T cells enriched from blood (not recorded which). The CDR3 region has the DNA TGTGCCAGTTCGCGGGACAGACATCCCAGTCAGCCCCAGCATTTT. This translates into CASSRDRHPSQPQHF.